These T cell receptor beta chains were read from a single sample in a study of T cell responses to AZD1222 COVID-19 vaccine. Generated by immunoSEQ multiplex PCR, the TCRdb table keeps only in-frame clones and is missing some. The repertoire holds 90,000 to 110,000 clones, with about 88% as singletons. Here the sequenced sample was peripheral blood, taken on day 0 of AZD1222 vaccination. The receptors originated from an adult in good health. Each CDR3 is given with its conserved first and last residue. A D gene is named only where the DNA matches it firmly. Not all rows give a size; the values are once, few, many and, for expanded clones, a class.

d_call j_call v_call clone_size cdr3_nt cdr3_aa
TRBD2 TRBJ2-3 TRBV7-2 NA TGTGCCAGCAGCTTAGTCGGGACTAGCGGGAGCCCAGATACGCAGTATTTT CASSLVGTSGSPDTQYF
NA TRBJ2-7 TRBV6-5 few TGTGCCAGCAGTTACCAGTACGAGCAGTACTTC CASSYQYEQYF
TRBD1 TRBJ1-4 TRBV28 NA TGTGCCAGCAGTTTATCGGGACAGGGATTTAATGAAAAACTGTTTTTT CASSLSGQGFNEKLFF
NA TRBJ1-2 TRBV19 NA TGTGCCAGTAGTATACCTGGGGGCTACACCTTC CASSIPGGYTF
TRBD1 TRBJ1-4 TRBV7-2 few TGTGCCAGCAGCTCCCGACAGGGGAAGGGAAAACTGTTTTTT CASSSRQGKGKLFF
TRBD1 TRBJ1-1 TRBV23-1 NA TGCGCCAGCAGTTCAAACAGGGGCCGCGACACTGAAGCTTTCTTT CASSSNRGRDTEAFF
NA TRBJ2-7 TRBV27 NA TGTGCCAGCAGTTTCGTTATGGGGGCCTACGAGCAGTACTTC CASSFVMGAYEQYF
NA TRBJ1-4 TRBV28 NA TGTGCCAGCAACCGACGTCTAGCCGGGAATGAAAAACTGTTTTTT CASNRRLAGNEKLFF
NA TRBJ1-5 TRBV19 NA TGTGCCAGTAGTATAGGGAGGGGAGGGGATTATAGCAATCAGCCCCAGCATTTT CASSIGRGGDYSNQPQHF
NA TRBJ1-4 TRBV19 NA TGTGCCAGTAGTACTAAACCCGGACGGCCCGGAAAACTGTTTTTT CASSTKPGRPGKLFF
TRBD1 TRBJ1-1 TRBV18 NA TGTGCCAGCTCACCGGGACAGGGGGGAAACACTGAAGCTTTCTTT CASSPGQGGNTEAFF
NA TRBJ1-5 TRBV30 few TGTGCCTGGAGTCTCACAGGGAATAGCAATCAGCCCCAGCATTTT CAWSLTGNSNQPQHF
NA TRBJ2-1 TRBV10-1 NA TGCGCCAGCAGTGGGGGGTCCCCTAGGAGGCATGAGCAGTTCTTC CASSGGSPRRHEQFF
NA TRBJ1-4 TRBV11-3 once TGTGCCAGCATCCCTTTCCCGGCTAAGCCCACAACTAATGAAAAACTGTTTTTT CASIPFPAKPTTNEKLFF
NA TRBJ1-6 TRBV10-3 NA TGTGCCATCAGTTTGCCAGGCCATAATTCACCCCTCCACTTT CAISLPGHNSPLHF
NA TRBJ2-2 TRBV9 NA TGTGCCAGCAGCGCATCTAGTTCGGCGAGGACCGGGGAGCTGTTTTTT CASSASSSARTGELFF
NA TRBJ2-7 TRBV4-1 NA TGCGCCAGCAGCCTTGGCGGCAGCTCCTACGAGCAGTACTTC CASSLGGSSYEQYF
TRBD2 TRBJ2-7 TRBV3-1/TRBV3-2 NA TGTGCCAGCAGCCTAGCGGGAGGTTACTACGAGCAGTACTTC CASSLAGGYYEQYF
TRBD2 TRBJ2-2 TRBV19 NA TGTGCCAGTAGTTCGAGCGGGAGGGCCCCCTCTGGGGAGCTGTTTTTT CASSSSGRAPSGELFF
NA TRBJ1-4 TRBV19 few TGTGCCAGCCTCGGAGGGGTTAATGAAAAACTGTTTTTT CASLGGVNEKLFF
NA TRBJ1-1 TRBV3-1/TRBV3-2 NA TGTGCCAGCAGCCTGAAGGAAGGGCGTGAAGCTTTCTTT CASSLKEGREAFF
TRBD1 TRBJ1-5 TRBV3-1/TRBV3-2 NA TGTGCCAGCAGCCAGCAGGGGGAAGGTAGTCAGCCCCAGCATTTT CASSQQGEGSQPQHF
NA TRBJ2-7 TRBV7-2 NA TGTGCCAGCAGCTTACTCGGGTCCTACGAGCAGTACTTC CASSLLGSYEQYF
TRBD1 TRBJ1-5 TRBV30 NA TGTGCCTGGAATGAGGGGGCAAATCAGCCCCAGCATTTT CAWNEGANQPQHF
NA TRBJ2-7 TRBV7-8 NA TGTGCCAGCAGCTGGGGCGGAGGGGGGGATTTTGAGCAGTACTTC CASSWGGGGDFEQYF
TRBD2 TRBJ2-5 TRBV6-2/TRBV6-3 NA TGTGCCAGCGGCCTTTTAAGGGCTAGCGGATACCAAGAGACCCAGTACTTC CASGLLRASGYQETQYF
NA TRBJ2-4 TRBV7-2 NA TGTGCCAGCAGCTCCAGGGGCCCTAAGGCCAAAAACATTCAGTACTTC CASSSRGPKAKNIQYF
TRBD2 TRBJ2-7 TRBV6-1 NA TGTGCCAGCAGTGAACTAGCGGGAGGTTCCTACGAGCAGTACTTC CASSELAGGSYEQYF
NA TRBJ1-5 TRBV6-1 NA TGTGCCAGCAGTGAAGTCTACAGCAATCAGCCCCAGCATTTT CASSEVYSNQPQHF
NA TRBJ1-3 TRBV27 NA TGTGCCAGCAGTCTCATGAATGGAAACACCATATATTTT CASSLMNGNTIYF
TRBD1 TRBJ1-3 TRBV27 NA TGTGCCAGCAGTCCCTCGCGGACAGGGCTTACAAACACCATATATTTT CASSPSRTGLTNTIYF
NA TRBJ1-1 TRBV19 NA TGTGCCAGTAGTATCGGATACAGAGAGGGCGTGAACACTGAAGCTTTCTTT CASSIGYREGVNTEAFF
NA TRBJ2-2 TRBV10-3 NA TGTGCCATCAGTGACTACCAAAACACCGGGGAGCTGTTTTTT CAISDYQNTGELFF
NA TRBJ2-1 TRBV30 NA TGTGCCTGGAACGGACTTTACAATGAGCAGTTCTTC CAWNGLYNEQFF
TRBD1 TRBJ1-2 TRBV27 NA TGTGCCAGCAGTTTATCGACAGGGATGAGTGGCTACACCTTC CASSLSTGMSGYTF
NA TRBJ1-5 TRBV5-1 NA TGCGCCAGCAGCCCAGGGCCGAATCAGCCCCAGCATTTT CASSPGPNQPQHF
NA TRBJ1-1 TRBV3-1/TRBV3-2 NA TGTGCCAGCAGCCAAAACGGGGTGAACACTGAAGCTTTCTTT CASSQNGVNTEAFF
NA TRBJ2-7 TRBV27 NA TGTGCCAGCAGTCCGAGACCGATCCCCTACGAGCAGTACTTC CASSPRPIPYEQYF
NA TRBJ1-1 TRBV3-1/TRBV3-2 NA TGTGCCAGCAGCCAAGAGACCGGGGTGAACACTGAAGCTTTCTTT CASSQETGVNTEAFF
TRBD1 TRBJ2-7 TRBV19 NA TGTGCCAGCAGTAGACAGGGAAGTTCCTACGAGCAGTACTTC CASSRQGSSYEQYF
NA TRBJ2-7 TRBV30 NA TGTGCCTGGATCGGCACCTCCTACGAGCAGTACTTC CAWIGTSYEQYF
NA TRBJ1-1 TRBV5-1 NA TGCGCCAGCAGCTTGGCAACAGGGAGGAAGAACACTGAAGCTTTCTTT CASSLATGRKNTEAFF
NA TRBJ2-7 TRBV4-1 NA TGCGCCAGCAGCCAAGGGGGGCCTTCCTACGAGCAGTACTTC CASSQGGPSYEQYF
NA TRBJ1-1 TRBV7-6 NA TGTGCCAGCAGCTCCGACATTAACACTGAAGCTTTCTTT CASSSDINTEAFF